The sequence of this T cell receptor beta chain was determined in a study of T cell responses to AZD1222 COVID-19 vaccine. This clone was found once. Profiling relied on immunoSEQ multiplex PCR, and the TCRdb table lists in-frame clones only, not all of them. The sample consists of tens of thousands of clones, roughly 91% of them appearing once. This CDR3 region has 14 residues. In germline, CDR1 is SGHTA, CDR2 FQGTGA. The V end was cut by 2 bases, the J end by 0 bases, with 5 bases between. The source material was peripheral blood, sampled 28 days after the second AZD1222 dose. The J gene is TRBJ1-3, the V gene TRBV7-3; D is uncertain. The receptor was derived from an adult who received the AZD1222 COVID-19 vaccine. The CDR3 coding sequence is TGTGCCAGCAGCTTATGGGGCTCTGGAAACACCATATATTTT. Amino acid sequence: CASSLWGSGNTIYF.